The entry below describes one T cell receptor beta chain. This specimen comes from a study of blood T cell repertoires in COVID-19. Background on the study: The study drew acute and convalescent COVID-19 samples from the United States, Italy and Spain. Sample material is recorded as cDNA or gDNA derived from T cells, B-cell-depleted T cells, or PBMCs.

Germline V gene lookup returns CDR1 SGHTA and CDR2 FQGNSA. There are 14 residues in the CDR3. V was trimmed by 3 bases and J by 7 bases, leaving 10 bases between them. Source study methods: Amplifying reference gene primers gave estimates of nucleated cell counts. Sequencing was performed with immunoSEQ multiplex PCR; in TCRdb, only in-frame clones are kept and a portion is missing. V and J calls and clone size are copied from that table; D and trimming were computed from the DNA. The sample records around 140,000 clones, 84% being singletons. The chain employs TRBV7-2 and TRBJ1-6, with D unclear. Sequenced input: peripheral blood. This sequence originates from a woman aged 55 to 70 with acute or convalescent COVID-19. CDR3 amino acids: CASSFEGSNSPLHF. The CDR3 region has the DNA TGTGCCAGCAGCTTTGAGGGTTCGAATTCACCCCTCCACTTT.